This T cell receptor (beta chain) was captured in a study of regulatory T cells in long-lasting Graves disease. V was cut by 1 base and J by 4 bases, with 5 bases left in between. Per germline, CDR1 SGHRS and CDR2 YFSETQ. The CDR3 is made up of 13 amino acids. Investigators prepared the TCR beta libraries by applying iRepertoire HTBI primers and Arm-PCR of CDR3 regions. MiXCR, run by TCRdb on the multiplex PCR reads, gives a single entry per CDR3 protein. The table lists around 460,000 distinct CDR3 sequences, roughly 21% of them singletons, with roughly 6.9% in the top ten. Documented time point: persistent/refractory GD, antithyroid drugs over 5 years with positive TRAb. After RNA was extracted from PBMCs, the TCR library was made from it.

This sequence originates from a female donor with Graves disease. This chain uses TRBV5-1 with TRBJ2-2, with D unclear. The material was peripheral blood mononuclear cells (PBMCs), obtained when the disease was refractory, from a patient treated with antithyroid drugs. The CDR3 DNA is TGCGCCAGCAGCTTGCCATCCACCGGGGAGCTGTTTTTT. It specifies CASSLPSTGELFF.